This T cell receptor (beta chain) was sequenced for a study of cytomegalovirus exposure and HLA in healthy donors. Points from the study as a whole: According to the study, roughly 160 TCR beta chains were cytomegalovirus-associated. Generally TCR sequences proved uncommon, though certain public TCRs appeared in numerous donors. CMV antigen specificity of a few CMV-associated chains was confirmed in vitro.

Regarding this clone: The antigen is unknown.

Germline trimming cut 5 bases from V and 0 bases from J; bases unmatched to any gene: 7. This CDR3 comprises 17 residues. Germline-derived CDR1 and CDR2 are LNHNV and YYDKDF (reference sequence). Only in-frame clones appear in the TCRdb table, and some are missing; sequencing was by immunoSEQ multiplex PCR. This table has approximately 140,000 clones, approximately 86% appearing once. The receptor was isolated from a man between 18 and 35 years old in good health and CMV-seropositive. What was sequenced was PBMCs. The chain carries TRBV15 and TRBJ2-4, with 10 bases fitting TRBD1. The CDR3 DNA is TGTGCCACCAGCGTACCGGGACAGGGGTTAGCCAAAAACATTCAGTACTTC. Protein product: CATSVPGQGLAKNIQYF.